This T cell receptor beta chain was sequenced in a study of cytomegalovirus exposure and HLA in healthy donors. The V end lost 5 bases, the J end lost 0 bases, and 9 bases lay between the germline ends. The CDR3 extends over 13 amino acids. Looked up from germline, CDR1 is SGHRS and CDR2 is YFSETQ. Researchers ran the PCR with 60 Vbeta and 13 Jbeta primers. The method was immunoSEQ multiplex PCR; TCRdb's version includes in-frame clones alone and lacks a portion of them. The sample holds more than 80,000 clones; more than 75% are singletons and the top ten take approximately 9.2%. The TCR sequence derives from a young man in good health and CMV-seropositive. The chain joins TRBV5-1 to TRBJ2-7, with D possibly TRBD1 on 5 matching bases. Input material: PBMCs. The CDR3 region has the DNA TGCGCCAGCAGGGACATGAGCTCCTACGAGCAGTACTTC. Translated, it gives CASRDMSSYEQYF. Together with reference TRBV5-1 and TRBJ2-7, the CDR3 gives the full variable domain: KAGVTQTPRYLIKTRGQQVTLSCSPISGHRSVSWYQQTPGQGLQFLFEYFSETQRNKGNFPGRFSGRQFSNSRSEMNVSTLELGDSALYLCASRDMSSYEQYFGPGTRLTVT.